This T cell receptor beta chain came from a study of T cell repertoires in cytomegalovirus infection. Study details: Through public TCR beta signatures, both CMV infection and matching HLA type were indicated.

Ten or more counts support this clonotype. Its antigen is unidentified. Study-wide points: Cumulative public TCR beta family frequency identified carriers of CMV plus the relevant HLA.

CDR1 and CDR2 (germline): SGHTA, FQGTGA. The CDR3 length is 15 residues. V dropped 2 bases and J dropped 3; count of bases not matched to a gene: 3. Via MiXCR, TCRdb re-called the reads, giving one row per CDR3 protein. The sample includes around 550,000 distinct CDR3 sequences, approximately 26% seen only once; the top ten take roughly 13%. The receptor was derived from a human donor in good health (CMV status not recorded). Some clones in this sample may be carry-over from other donors' samples. V is TRBV7-3 and J is TRBJ2-1; 8 bases match TRBD1. The sequenced sample was PBMCs. The CDR3: CASSLQGAVYNEQFF. Written as DNA, the CDR3 is TGTGCCAGCAGCTTACAGGGGGCTGTCTACAATGAGCAGTTCTTC.